The clone carrying this T cell receptor (beta chain) has more than one count but fewer than ten. Its antigen is undetermined. Sequencing relied on a cDNA template that was reverse transcribed from extracted RNA. Here immunoSEQ multiplex PCR was the method, and the copy in TCRdb shows in-frame clones only, minus some. The top ten clones hold roughly a tenth of a sample with about 120,000 clones, around 50% of them seen once. The germline V gene encodes CDR1 SGHDN and CDR2 FVKESK. Trimming took off 4 bases at V and 0 bases at J, with 13 bases between the two ends. The CDR3 has 17 amino acids. The sample belongs to a study of CD8+ T cells in alopecia areata. Findings and limits, study-wide: Clonality was higher in lesional than normal scalp, especially in alopecia totalis/universalis. Besides other cells, scalp samples also yield sequences of resident alphabeta T cells from normal skin.

The material sequenced was NKG2D-low CD8+ T cells sorted from blood. The genes are TRBV14 and TRBJ2-6; D may be TRBD1 (6 bases). The source of this sequence is a human donor with alopecia areata. The CDR3 reads CASSPTGWLSGANVLTF. CDR3 DNA: TGTGCCAGCAGCCCCACAGGGTGGCTCTCTGGGGCCAACGTCCTGACTTTC.